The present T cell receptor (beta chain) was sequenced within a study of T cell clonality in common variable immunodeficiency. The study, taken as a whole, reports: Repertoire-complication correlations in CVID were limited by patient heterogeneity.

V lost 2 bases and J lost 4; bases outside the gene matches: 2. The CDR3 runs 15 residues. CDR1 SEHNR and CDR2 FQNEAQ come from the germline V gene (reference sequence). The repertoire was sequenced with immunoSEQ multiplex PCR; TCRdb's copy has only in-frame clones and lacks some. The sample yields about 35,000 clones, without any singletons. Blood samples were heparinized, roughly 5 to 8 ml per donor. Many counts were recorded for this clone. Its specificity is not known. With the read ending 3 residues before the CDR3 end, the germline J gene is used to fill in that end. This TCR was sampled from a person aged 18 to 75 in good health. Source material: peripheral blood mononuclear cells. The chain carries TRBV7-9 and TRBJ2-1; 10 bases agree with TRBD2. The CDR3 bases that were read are TGTGCCAGCAGCTTAAGGACTAGCGGTTACAATGAG. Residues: CASSLRTSGYNE. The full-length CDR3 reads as CASSLRTSGYNEQFF.